This entry concerns a single TCR beta chain. What antigen it recognizes has not been identified. No base-level quality is on record; no much larger clone is a single base apart. Per the germline V gene, SGHTA is the CDR1 and FQGTGA is the CDR2. V has 1 base trimmed and J has 4 bases trimmed; junction bases matching no gene number 4. The CDR3 contains 16 residues, cysteine and phenylalanine counted. Only the CDR3 DNA stays, 48 bases, in frame from base 1. Patients with autoimmune disease history or receiving systemic immunosuppression were excluded from the trial. Peripheral blood for TCR sequencing was collected from all dose cohorts at baseline, on cycle 4 day 1, and on cycle 7 day 1. The samples were drawn from a first-in-human, open-label, multicenter phase I dose-escalation trial of ivuxolimab. Adults with locally advanced or metastatic head and neck squamous cell, hepatocellular, melanoma or renal cell carcinoma were enrolled in the trial. Before TCR sequencing, CD4+ T cells and CD8+ T cells from peripheral blood were sorted into separate populations.

For sequencing of the TCRbeta CDR3 region, genomic DNA was extracted from the sorted cells. The immunoSEQ Assay was used to sequence the TCRbeta CDR3 regions. The table was pulled from immuneACCESS by TCRdb, which kept in-frame rearrangements only. Such tables lose some clones; where checked, under half of the loss comes from unresolved V genes, and the rest has no known cause. Recorded for this sample are fewer than 90,000 clones; 89% of them occurred a single time. Jointly, the top ten make up roughly 0.19% of the sample. This record belongs to a study of OX40 agonist ivuxolimab in advanced cancers. Describing the broader study: Ivuxolimab was an agonistic, fully human IgG2 monoclonal antibody directed against OX40 (CD134), a costimulatory receptor. Intravenous ivuxolimab was administered to patients every 2 weeks at six dose levels: 0.01, 0.1, 0.3, 1.5, 3 and 10 mg/kg. Among the approximately 54 dose-escalation patients, around 20 had hepatocellular carcinoma, about 15 melanoma, 9 renal cell carcinoma and 9 head and neck cancer. The dose-escalation cohort was approximately 83% male with a mean age of roughly 62 years, ranging from roughly 20 to 80. Patients were allowed to have had prior anti-PD-1, anti-PD-L1 or anti-CTLA-4 therapy, and 30% to 50% of the dose-escalation patients had previously received checkpoint inhibitors. Three dose-escalation patients achieved partial responses, one with hepatocellular carcinoma and two with cutaneous melanoma. The point of sequencing TCRbeta in the periphery was to test whether ivuxolimab changed TCR sequence diversity and drove clonal T-cell expansion. The paper reports the monotherapy dose-escalation portion (N of about 54 patients) of the phase I ivuxolimab trial. Here is what the overall study found, with its caveats: Low levels of normalized T-cell clonal expansion were also seen in some nonresponding patients. At doses from 0.1 to 3.0 mg/kg, clonal expansion was seen in both CD4+ and CD8+ blood T cells between baseline and week 6. Antigen specificity was not determined for the clonally expanded peripheral T cells. On average, CD8+ T cells showed more expanded clones than CD4+ T cells after ivuxolimab. In the 0.1-3.0 mg/kg groups, partial responders had among the lowest normalized peripheral clonal expansion, particularly in CD8+ T cells.

The chain joins TRBV7-3 to TRBJ2-3, and 11 junctional nucleotides match TRBD2. The source material was CD4+ or CD8+ T cells sorted from blood, sampled in a trial of the OX40 agonist ivuxolimab. The TCR was taken from an adult with an advanced solid tumor such as melanoma, head and neck, liver or kidney cancer. The nucleotides are TGTGCCAGCAGCTTAAGGATAGCGGGGGGGTCAGATACGCAGTATTTT. This is translated as CASSLRIAGGSDTQYF.